This TCR beta chain was found in a study of PD-1 and CTLA-4 blockade in melanoma (dated by TCRdb to the early 2020s). Broadly, across the study: The study compared how PD-1 blockade and CTLA-4 blockade affected the melanoma-reactive CD8 T cell response in patients with melanoma.

The trim is 5 bases for V and 3 bases for J, with a gap of 16 bases between the germline ends. Per the germline V gene (reference sequence), LGHDT is the CDR1 and YNNKEL is the CDR2. The CDR3 holds 15 amino acids from the cysteine to the phenylalanine. Kept here is only the CDR3 DNA, which spans 45 bases and is read in frame from base 1. The library relied on the immunoSEQ multiplex PCR assay. Held by TCRdb, this immuneACCESS table contains in-frame sequences only and omits some clones. Under half of the omission traces to an unresolved V gene where checked; the cause of the rest is unknown. In all, the sample holds around 29,000 clones, and about 88% of those were seen once. Over 6.5% of the sample is taken by the ten largest. In the case of this clone: Its specific antigen is unknown. No base qualities exist here, and no much larger clone lies one base off it.

Source: CD8+ T cells from peripheral blood, taken before anti-PD-1 treatment. The chain is encoded by TRBV3-1 (or the pseudogene TRBV3-2) joined to TRBJ1-1, with the D gene not clear enough to name. The clonotype was recovered from a human donor with melanoma. The base sequence is TGTGCCAGCAGCTCATTGAAAGACGAGGACACTGAAGCTTTCTTT. Its translation reads: CASSSLKDEDTEAFF.